This TCR beta chain was retrieved from a study of Ad26.COV2.S vaccination and SARS-CoV-2 variants. About the research overall: Ad26.COV2.S was injected intramuscularly once or twice, 56 days apart.

As for this clone: The antigen is undetermined.

Treatment defined: some 20 received Ad26.COV2.S at low or high dose, single or two shots; five or six received placebo; per-sample allocation not given. Sampling was done on day 63 after the first vaccine or placebo injection. An adult aged 18-55 years in Boston served as the donor. V gave up 2 bases and J gave up 7 bases; unmatched junction bases: 14. Germline V CDR1 and CDR2: MNHNS, SASEGT. This CDR3 contains 18 residues. Sequencing was performed with immunoSEQ multiplex PCR; in TCRdb, only in-frame clones are kept and a portion is missing. The sample holds some 390,000 clones, around nine tenths seen once. General study results and limits: Post-vaccination breadth of spike-specific CD8+ and CD4+ T cell responses was reportedly substantial. Recipients given vaccine exceeded placebo recipients in spike-specific TCR breadth.

The source was peripheral blood, collected in a trial of Ad26.COV2.S vaccine versus placebo. The receptor was derived from a person between 18 and 60 years old who received the Ad26.COV2.S COVID-19 vaccine or a placebo. The rearrangement uses TRBV6-1 and TRBJ2-1; 10 bases agree with TRBD2. The CDR3 bases are TGTGCCAGCAGTGAACTGGGGCCGGCTAGCGGGAGATATAATGAGCAGTTCTTC. It yields the protein CASSELGPASGRYNEQFF.